The 31 T cell receptor beta chains reported below all come from one sample, sequenced in a study of control samples from healthy donors and cancer patients. Profiling relied on immunoSEQ multiplex PCR, and the TCRdb table lists in-frame clones only, not all of them. The data show some 150,000 clones, with 93% seen just once and approximately 4% held by the top ten. The sample consisted of blood. These TCRs come from a woman in her fifties or sixties in good health.

The rearrangement links TRBV6-2 or TRBV6-3 to TRBJ2-7; weak D call: TRBD1 (5 bases). CDR1 MNHEY and CDR2 SVGEGT come from the germline V gene. This CDR3 contains 14 residues. V lost 3 bases and J lost 7, with 16 bases in between. The CDR3 DNA follows: TGTGCCAGCAGTTATTTCAAGGGGCCCGGTGAGCAGTACTTC. Amino acids: CASSYFKGPGEQYF.

This chain uses TRBV4-3 with TRBJ1-2, with D hard to call. The V and J ends lost 7 bases and 0 bases respectively, with 12 bases between them. The V gene's germline CDR1 is LGHNA and CDR2 YSLEER. This CDR3 is built from 14 residues. The CDR3 DNA sequence: TGCGCCAGCACCGAGACGACCACTAACTATGGCTACACCTTC. Encoded protein: CASTETTTNYGYTF.

The chain links TRBV19 to TRBJ1-2; 8 nucleotides align to TRBD1. Per germline, CDR1 LNHDA and CDR2 SQIVND (reference sequence). Trimming at V came to 6 bases and at J to 3 bases, leaving 6 bases not matched to a gene. CDR3 size: 14 residues. In nucleotides, the CDR3 is TGTGCCAGTAGAAGGACAGGGAGCTACTATGGCTACACCTTC. Translating gives CASRRTGSYYGYTF.

The chain employs TRBV19 and TRBJ1-2; D gene uncertain. The germline CDR1 and CDR2 sequences are LNHDA and SQIVND (reference sequence). Deletions cut 3 bases from V and 6 bases from J, with 17 bases between. The CDR3 sequence is 15 residues long. CDR3 bases: TGTGCCAGTAGTATTCTAGACGCCTCCGGGGATGGCTACACCTTC. Translation gives CASSILDASGDGYTF.

The chain joins TRBV5-1 to TRBJ2-1; unclear D gene. V was trimmed by 4 bases and J by 13 bases, leaving 18 bases between them. The CDR3 sequence is 13 residues long. Germline V gene sequence: CDR1 SGHRS, CDR2 YFSETQ. CDR3: CASSPRDGNGQFF. DNA of the CDR3: TGCGCCAGCAGCCCGCGAGATGGGAATGGACAGTTCTTC. Looking up the rest from reference TRBV5-1 and TRBJ2-1 gives the full variable domain: KAGVTQTPRYLIKTRGQQVTLSCSPISGHRSVSWYQQTPGQGLQFLFEYFSETQRNKGNFPGRFSGRQFSNSRSEMNVSTLELGDSALYLCASSPRDGNGQFFGPGTRLTVL.

The chain links TRBV5-4 to TRBJ1-2; 7 bases are a match to TRBD1. J lost 8 bases, V lost 1 base, and 11 bases had no gene match. Germline lookup yields CDR1 SGHNT and CDR2 YYREEE (reference sequence). The CDR3 is made up of 15 amino acids. In DNA form, the CDR3 reads TGTGCCAGCAGCTTGAGTATGACAGGGACGAGCGGCTACACCTTC. Amino acid sequence: CASSLSMTGTSGYTF.

A single count supports this clone. The chain joins TRBV19 to TRBJ1-1; D unresolved. This CDR3 has 15 amino acids. The germline V and J ends were trimmed by 2 bases and 1 base, with 11 bases remaining between them. Germline CDR1 reads LNHDA; CDR2 reads SQIVND (reference sequence). CDR3 amino acids: CASSITVVKNTEAFF. Written as DNA, the CDR3 is TGTGCCAGTAGTATAACGGTAGTAAAGAACACTGAAGCTTTCTTT.

DNA of the CDR3: TGTGCTAGTGGTTTGTTCGAGGCAACTGAAGCTTTCTTT. Translating it yields CASGLFEATEAFF. The rearrangement uses TRBV12-5 and TRBJ1-1, with D hard to call. V was trimmed by 2 bases and J by 5 bases, leaving 9 bases between them. The CDR3 extends over 13 amino acids. Germline lookup yields CDR1 LGHNT and CDR2 FRNRAP.

The chain recombines TRBV11-2 with TRBJ2-7, with TRBD2 as a possible D gene (6 bases). CDR1 SGHAT and CDR2 FQNNGV come from the germline V gene. CDR3 size: 14 residues. V lost 5 bases and J 7 bases, leaving 18 bases between the germline ends. This CDR3 is CASSAGPTAGEQYF. CDR3 sequence (DNA): TGTGCCAGCAGCGCGGGACCGACCGCGGGAGAGCAGTACTTC.

The CDR3 DNA follows: TGTGCCATCAGATTAGACAGGGAAAACTATGGCTACACCTTC. This codes for CAIRLDRENYGYTF. The chain has TRBV10-3 and TRBJ1-2; TRBD1 aligns across 7 bases. Trimming took 6 bases from V and 2 from J; bases not matched to a gene: 6. This CDR3 has 14 amino acids. CDR1 ENHRY and CDR2 SYGVKD come from the germline V gene.

The J gene is TRBJ1-5, the V gene TRBV19; a possible D gene is TRBD1 (5 bases). Germline V gene sequence: CDR1 LNHDA, CDR2 SQIVND (reference sequence). The CDR3 is 12 amino acids. V gave up 4 bases and J gave up 7 bases, with 8 bases separating them. This chain's CDR3 is CASSRGAQPQHF. CDR3 nucleotides: TGTGCCAGTAGTAGAGGGGCCCAGCCCCAGCATTTT.

The chain uses TRBV6-6 and TRBJ2-1; D call uncertain. Trimming shortened V by 5 bases and J by 9 bases, and 8 bases separated the two germline ends. The CDR3 is 11 amino acids. Germline V gives CDR1 MNHNY, CDR2 SVGAGI (reference sequence). The CDR3 bases are TGTGCCAGCAGTCGGTTGGGTGAGCAGTTCTTC. As protein: CASSRLGEQFF.

A single count supports this clone. One end of the junction is discordant with germline, which a read error may explain. The chain links TRBV12-3 or TRBV12-4 to TRBJ1-3; no clear D gene. The CDR3 loop spans 12 amino acids. The CDR3 bases are TGTGCCAGCAGTATAGCGAGAAACACCATATATTTT. Amino acid sequence: CASSIARNTIYF.

The chain uses TRBV2 and TRBJ1-2; D is ambiguous. This CDR3 spans 12 amino acids. In germline, CDR1 is SNHLY, CDR2 FYNNEI. Between the trimmed V and J ends, which lost 6 bases and 5 bases, there was a span of 10 bases. DNA of the CDR3: TGTGCCAGCAGATCGGCACGGTATGGCTACACCTTC. It specifies CASRSARYGYTF.

The chain is built from TRBV7-9 and TRBJ1-2, with 11 bases aligning to TRBD1. Per germline, CDR1 SEHNR and CDR2 FQNEAQ (reference sequence). J lost 7 bases, V lost 4 bases, and 5 bases had no gene match. CDR3 length: 14 amino acids. The CDR3 DNA reads TGTGCCAGCAGCTCCGGACAGGGGGCCTCTGGCTACACCTTC. This codes for CASSSGQGASGYTF.

Only one count was recorded for this clone. The chain is built from TRBV6-4 and TRBJ2-1; TRBD2 matches at 10 bases. V was pared by 5 bases and J by 7 bases, with 8 bases of the junction left unmatched. The CDR3 covers 15 residues. Germline CDR1 MRHNA, CDR2 SNTAGT. The chain's CDR3 is CASSFTSGVGNEQFF. CDR3 nucleotides: TGTGCCAGCAGTTTCACTAGCGGGGTAGGTAATGAGCAGTTCTTC.

The gene calls are TRBV11-3 and TRBJ2-1; the D is unclear. In germline, CDR1 is SGHNT, CDR2 YENEEA. The CDR3 spans 12 residues. Between the trimmed V and J ends, which lost 1 base and 7 bases, there was a span of 5 bases. The CDR3 region is CASSLGRNEQFF. The CDR3 DNA is TGTGCCAGCAGCTTAGGGCGAAATGAGCAGTTCTTC.

CDR3 protein: CASSFLGGNTEAFF. The CDR3 DNA sequence: TGTGCCAGCAGCTTTTTGGGGGGGAACACTGAAGCTTTCTTT. V gene TRBV7-2 combines with J gene TRBJ1-1; TRBD1 is a possible D gene (5 bases). The CDR3 loop spans 14 amino acids. The V and J ends lost 3 bases and 1 base respectively, with 9 bases between them. Per germline, CDR1 SGHTA and CDR2 FQGNSA.

The rearrangement joins TRBV9 to TRBJ2-5; 8 bases map to TRBD2. The ends lost 3 bases at V and 4 bases at J; junction bases unmatched: 8. The germline V gene encodes CDR1 SGDLS and CDR2 YYNGEE. CDR3 length equals 15 residues. CDR3 residues: CASSAHGGGPETQYF. The DNA of the CDR3 is TGTGCCAGCAGCGCGCACGGGGGGGGCCCAGAGACCCAGTACTTC.

The V and J genes are TRBV12-3 or TRBV12-4 and TRBJ2-7; D is ambiguous. The CDR3 extends over 13 amino acids. V was shortened by 7 bases and J by 4 bases, with 14 bases between the two germline ends. CDR3 amino acids: CASTISGPYEQYF. CDR3 nucleotides: TGTGCCAGCACCATCTCCGGGCCTTACGAGCAGTACTTC.

The chain carries TRBV6-5 and TRBJ2-3; 11 bases agree with TRBD2. This CDR3 contains 16 residues. The junction had 2 bases not matched to a gene; V was cut back by 0 bases and J by 3 bases. Per the germline V gene, CDR1 is MNHEY and CDR2 is SVGAGI. CDR3 sequence (DNA): TGTGCCAGCAGTTACTCTAGCGGGGGGGGTACAGATACGCAGTATTTT. Its translation: CASSYSSGGGTDTQYF.

The rearrangement uses TRBV10-3 and TRBJ2-2; D is ambiguous. V was trimmed by 2 bases and J by 8 bases, leaving 15 bases between them. The CDR3 extends over 15 amino acids. Per the germline V gene, CDR1 is ENHRY and CDR2 is SYGVKD. Here the CDR3 DNA reads TGTGCCATCAGTGAGCGTCAGCCCTTCGAAGGGGAGCTGTTTTTT. This encodes CAISERQPFEGELFF.

The chain has TRBV19 and TRBJ2-7, with no clear D. The germline V and J ends were trimmed by 1 base and 3 bases, with 7 bases remaining between them. CDR3 length equals 13 residues. Per the germline V gene, CDR1 is LNHDA and CDR2 is SQIVND (reference sequence). The CDR3, as DNA: TGTGCCAGTAGTATAGTCCCCGACTACGAGCAGTACTTC. It encodes CASSIVPDYEQYF.

The chain uses TRBV7-6 and TRBJ2-1; a weak D match, TRBD2 (5 bases). V lost 4 bases, J lost 8 bases, and 21 bases lay in between. This CDR3 spans 16 amino acids. Germline values: CDR1 SGHVS, CDR2 FNYEAQ. As DNA, the CDR3 is TGTGCCAGCAGCTCCTACCCCACCGTAGTAGCGTATGAGCAGTTCTTC. Its protein product is CASSSYPTVVAYEQFF. The entire variable domain, with the rest obtained from reference TRBV7-6 and TRBJ2-1, is as follows: GAGVSQSPRYKVTKRGQDVALRCDPISGHVSLYWYRQALGQGPEFLTYFNYEAQQDKSGLPNDRFSAERPEGSISTLTIQRTEQRDSAMYRCASSSYPTVVAYEQFFGPGTRLTVL.

The rearrangement uses TRBV3-1 (or the pseudogene TRBV3-2) and TRBJ2-2; 13 bases match TRBD2. Germline V CDR1 and CDR2: LGHDT, YNNKEL (reference sequence). This CDR3 has 18 amino acids. J was trimmed by 4 bases and V by 2 bases; bases with no gene match: 7. The CDR3 here is CASSQTRTSGGGTGELFF. DNA for the CDR3: TGTGCCAGCAGCCAAACTCGGACTAGCGGGGGAGGCACCGGGGAGCTGTTTTTT.

The chain carries TRBV4-1 and TRBJ2-7; 12 nucleotides align to TRBD1. The CDR3 consists of 15 residues. Germline lookup yields CDR1 MGHRA and CDR2 YSYEKL. Unmatched junction bases numbered 5, after V lost 4 bases and J lost 4 bases. Written as DNA, the CDR3 is TGCGCCAGCAGCCGCCCGGGACAGGGGGCTTACGAGCAGTACTTC. Translation gives CASSRPGQGAYEQYF.

This clone appeared a single time. The V call is TRBV7-8, the J call TRBJ1-5, with D tentatively TRBD1 (5 bases). Germline V gives CDR1 SGHVS, CDR2 FQNEAQ. The CDR3 covers 14 residues. Between the trimmed V and J ends, which lost 1 base and 2 bases, there was a span of 6 bases. In DNA, the CDR3 is TGTGCCAGCAGCTTAGGGGGGGGCAATCAGCCCCAGCATTTT. It specifies CASSLGGGNQPQHF.

This rearrangement joins TRBV6-5 to TRBJ1-2; TRBD1 matches 8 bases. There are 12 residues in the CDR3. V was clipped by 7 bases and J by 3 bases; unmatched bases: 1. In germline, CDR1 is MNHEY, CDR2 SVGAGI. CDR3 region: CASKTGDYGYTF. The CDR3 DNA reads TGTGCCAGCAAGACAGGGGACTATGGCTACACCTTC.

The J gene is TRBJ1-1, the V gene TRBV25-1; D not resolved. The CDR3 totals 14 residues. Per germline, CDR1 MGHDK and CDR2 SYGVNS. Trimming stripped 3 bases from V and 7 bases from J, with 15 bases between. CDR3 DNA sequence: TGTGCCAGCAGTGATTCGCTTAGCCGCGGTGAAGCTTTCTTT. Translated: CASSDSLSRGEAFF.

In this sample, this clone turned up once. The V call is TRBV7-8, the J call TRBJ2-1; D uncertain. The CDR3 is 16 amino acids. V lost 1 base and J 1 base, leaving 11 bases between the germline ends. Germline V lookup: CDR1 SGHVS, CDR2 FQNEAQ. The CDR3, as DNA: TGTGCCAGCAGCTTAGGTCGGGCCTCTTCCTACAATGAGCAGTTCTTC. This encodes CASSLGRASSYNEQFF.

The V gene is TRBV29-1, the J gene TRBJ1-2; 7 bases match TRBD1. Germline V gene sequence: CDR1 SQVTM, CDR2 ANQGSEA. The CDR3 is 14 amino acids. The V gene end was trimmed by 4 bases and the J gene end by 4 bases; junction bases not matched to a gene: 9. Here the CDR3 DNA reads TGCAGCGTTGGAATAGGGGGCGATGCCTATGGCTACACCTTC. Protein product: CSVGIGGDAYGYTF. The full variable domain, its missing parts supplied by reference TRBV29-1 and TRBJ1-2, is SAVISQKPSRDICQRGTSLTIQCQVDSQVTMMFWYRQQPGQSLTLIATANQGSEATYESGFVIDKFPISRPNLTFSTLTVSNMSPEDSSIYLCSVGIGGDAYGYTFGSGTRLTVV.